The clone carrying this T cell receptor (beta chain) turned up a few times. The antigen remains undetermined. These data are taken from a study of post-analysis software for immune sequencing data. Study conclusions and caveats: Relative to controls, patients had about five TRBV segments at higher frequency, with TRBV5-6, TRBV5-1 and TRBV20-1 among these.

TCR beta cDNA libraries had unique molecular identifiers. Using its own MiXCR run on the PCR reads, TCRdb lists one record per CDR3 protein. The profile shows approximately 660,000 distinct CDR3 sequences, approximately 59% of them singletons. Trimming took 4 bases from V and 4 from J, leaving 7 bases between them. The germline V gene has CDR1 MGHRA and CDR2 YSYEKL. CDR3 length equals 13 residues. The V and J genes are TRBV4-1 and TRBJ1-4, with no clear D. This TCR came from a girl aged 2-10 years with multiple sclerosis. Material for sequencing was blood. The CDR3 DNA reads as TGCGCCAGCAGCCGGGCCCGTAATGAAAAACTGTTTTTT. Encoded protein: CASSRARNEKLFF.